This TCR beta chain was retrieved from a study of vaccination effects on CD4 cells after COVID-19. V was trimmed by 2 bases and J by 5 bases, leaving 12 bases between them. CDR1 LGHDT and CDR2 YNNKEL come from the germline V gene (reference sequence). The CDR3 length is 14 residues. A note on this clone: Its antigen is not known.

In the ViraFEST assay, antigen-specific CD4+ clonotypes were identified by expansion after peptide-pool stimulation. Scientists isolated CD4+ T cells after a roughly 10-day culture period ended. It was two doses of either the BNT162b2 or mRNA-1273 vaccine that participants received. Only in-frame clones appear in the TCRdb table, and some are missing; sequencing was by immunoSEQ multiplex PCR. This sample has under 30,000 clones, with roughly 71% found just once. The sequence derives from a human donor who received a COVID-19 vaccine. The sample consisted of CD4+ T cells from PBMCs cultured with HCoV-OC43 spike peptides, taken after COVID-19 vaccination. Subset described: HCoV-OC43 spike overlapping peptide pool stimulation. This sequence joins TRBV3-1 (or the pseudogene TRBV3-2) and TRBJ2-5; either TRBD1 or TRBD2 may fit D (6 bases each). The CDR3 nucleotides read TGTGCCAGCAGCCAAATGGGGGGCCGGGAGACCCAGTACTTC. It specifies CASSQMGGRETQYF.